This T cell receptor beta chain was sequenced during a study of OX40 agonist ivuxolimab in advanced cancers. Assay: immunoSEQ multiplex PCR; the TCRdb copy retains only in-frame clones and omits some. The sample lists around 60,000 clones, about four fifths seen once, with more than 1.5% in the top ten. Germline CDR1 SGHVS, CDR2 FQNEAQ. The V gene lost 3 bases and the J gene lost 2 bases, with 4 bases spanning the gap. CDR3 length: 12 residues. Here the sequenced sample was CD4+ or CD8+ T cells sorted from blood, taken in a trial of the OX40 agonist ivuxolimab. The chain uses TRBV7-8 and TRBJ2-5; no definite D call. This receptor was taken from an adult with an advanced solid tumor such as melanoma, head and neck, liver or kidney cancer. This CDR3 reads CASSFNQETQYF. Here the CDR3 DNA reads TGTGCCAGCAGCTTCAATCAAGAGACCCAGTACTTC.